Following are 9 T cell receptor beta chains from one sample sequenced in a study of CD8+ T cells in alopecia areata. Investigators isolated RNA and reverse transcribed it into cDNA to act as the sequencing template. Here immunoSEQ multiplex PCR was the method, and the copy in TCRdb shows in-frame clones only, minus some. The data show approximately 120,000 clones, less than 50% seen once. The specimen sequenced was NKG2D-low CD8+ T cells sorted from blood. The receptors were sampled from a human donor with alopecia areata.

Judged by abundance, this clone is medium-sized. The chain couples TRBV9 to TRBJ2-7; 7 bases fit TRBD2. CDR3 length: 15 amino acids. Per the germline V gene, CDR1 is SGDLS and CDR2 is YYNGEE. The V gene end was trimmed by 4 bases and the J gene end by 2 bases; junction bases not matched to a gene: 9. The CDR3 nucleotides are TGTGCCAGCAGCCCTTACGCTAGCGGAACCTACGAGCAGTACTTC. Translated: CASSPYASGTYEQYF.

A note on this clone: Other nucleotide sequences in the sample specify the same CDR3. This chain's CDR3 is CASSGNEQFF. CDR3 in DNA: TGTGCCAGCAGTGGCAATGAGCAGTTCTTC. The chain has TRBV2 and TRBJ2-1; no clear D. Looked up from germline, CDR1 is SNHLY and CDR2 is FYNNEI. The V and J ends lost 4 bases and 6 bases respectively, with 1 base between them. The CDR3 is 10 residues long.

This clone was detected a few times. The rearrangement joins TRBV28 to TRBJ2-7, with unresolved D. This CDR3 spans 15 amino acids. Trimming took 6 bases from V and 2 from J, leaving 17 bases between them. Germline loops: CDR1 MDHEN, CDR2 SYDVKM. CDR3: CASRLQLSVAYEQYF. The CDR3 DNA follows: TGTGCCAGCAGACTCCAATTGAGCGTAGCCTACGAGCAGTACTTC.

The V gene is TRBV9, the J gene TRBJ1-5, with TRBD1 matching 11 bases. The CDR3 extends over 14 amino acids. Germline assignment: CDR1 SGDLS and CDR2 YYNGEE. J lost 6 bases, V lost 5 bases, and 4 bases had no gene match. CDR3 coding DNA: TGTGCCAGCAGTGGACAGGGGGCAGGTCAGCCCCAGCATTTT. As protein: CASSGQGAGQPQHF.

Only a few counts were recorded for this clone. The chain links TRBV29-1 to TRBJ2-1, with D unresolved. Per germline, CDR1 SQVTM and CDR2 ANQGSEA. This CDR3 spans 10 amino acids. V was shortened by 6 bases and J by 8 bases, with 8 bases between the two germline ends. CDR3 in DNA: TGCAGCGTCGACGATCATGAGCAGTTCTTC. Translated: CSVDDHEQFF.

The gene calls are TRBV5-1 and TRBJ2-7; 11 bases match TRBD2. Losses at the gene ends were 4 bases for V and 2 bases for J; bases not matched to a gene: 5. Germline V gene data show CDR1 as SGHRS and CDR2 as YFSETQ. The CDR3 totals 15 residues. DNA for the CDR3: TGCGCCAGCAGCCCGGGACTAGCGGAAACCTACGAGCAGTACTTC. Its protein product is CASSPGLAETYEQYF.

The V call is TRBV4-1, the J call TRBJ1-5; no clear D gene. CDR3 size: 16 residues. Germline values: CDR1 MGHRA, CDR2 YSYEKL. V was pared by 0 bases and J by 5 bases, with 14 bases between. The CDR3 sequence is CASSQELGQIYQPQHF. In nucleotides, the CDR3 is TGCGCCAGCAGCCAAGAGCTTGGGCAGATTTATCAGCCCCAGCATTTT.

The chain is built from TRBV13 and TRBJ2-1; a possible D gene is TRBD2 (6 bases). This CDR3 has 16 amino acids. CDR1 is PRHDT and CDR2 is FYEKMQ in the germline V gene (reference sequence). The V and J ends lost 3 bases and 4 bases respectively, with 16 bases between them. The CDR3 region is CASSFFLRGKYNEQFF. CDR3 sequence (DNA): TGTGCCAGCAGCTTCTTCCTGCGGGGTAAATACAATGAGCAGTTCTTC.

This sequence joins TRBV4-3 and TRBJ2-2; D is unclear. Trimming pared 1 base from V and 6 bases from J, leaving 6 bases between. Germline V gives CDR1 LGHNA, CDR2 YSLEER. The CDR3 runs to 13 residues. The CDR3 loop is CASSQGHPGELFF. Written as DNA, the CDR3 is TGCGCCAGCAGCCAAGGCCATCCCGGGGAGCTGTTTTTT.